This TCR beta chain was profiled in a study of T cell responses to AZD1222 COVID-19 vaccine (dated by TCRdb to about 2021). In the study overall: A total of about 230 trial participants underwent TCR sequencing, of whom some 210 received two doses of AZD1222 and about 25 received two doses of the MenACWY control vaccine. Trial participants were enrolled by age into 18-55, 56-69 and 70-plus year subgroups, with around 150, 28 and 57 TCR-sequenced participants respectively.

The CDR3 has 13 amino acids, counting the end cysteine and phenylalanine. Only the CDR3 region is kept as DNA, spanning 39 bases read in frame from base 1. Via the germline V gene, CDR1 is MDHEN and CDR2 SYDVKM. The germline ends are 12 bases apart after V is trimmed by 8 bases and J by 1 base. The CDR3 regions of human TCRbeta chains were analyzed by immunosequencing. In the authors' own workflow: Repertoire TCRs were matched against a reference library of SARS-CoV-2-specific TCRs generated with the MIRA antigen-specificity platform. Breadth meant the fraction of unique TCRs that were SARS-CoV-2-associated, whereas depth meant the fraction of total T cells that were SARS-CoV-2-associated. Using the MIRA data, each spike-specific TCR was mapped to the spike region that the TCR reacts to and placed in a CD4 or CD8 class. Log10-transformed breadth and depth values were compared by one-way ANOVA with Sidak's multiple comparisons tests. As stored in TCRdb, this immuneACCESS dataset retains in-frame rearrangements with V and J assigned. A fraction of the clones does not appear; measured against another copy, unresolved V genes explain less than half of the discrepancy, and the remainder lacks a known reason. D and trimming were read from the DNA, whereas the V and J calls and clone size are those reported in that table. Within this sample are 75,000 to 90,000 clones, with around 90% of them counted one time only. In total, the top ten clones hold around 30% of the sample.

Concerning this clone: Its antigen has not been determined. No quality values exist for individual bases; no much larger clone is one base distant.

Sample time point, as interpreted from the label and publication: about 28 days (+/-7) after the second vaccine dose. AZD1222 recipients with second doses at about 4 weeks or about 12 weeks were pooled, because spike-specific TCR depth and breadth did not differ between schedules. The vaccinee samples were drawn from two UK trials, COV001 and COV002, one of which was a single-blind randomized controlled phase 2/3 trial testing AZD1222 (ChAdOx1 nCoV-19) in healthy adults. Trial participant PBMC samples were collected at day 0 and day 28 after the second dose for TCRbeta chain sequencing. Broad study findings and their caveats: The 56-69-year group was small, and its depth increase did not reach significance, likely because of low power. Conclusions about previously exposed vaccinees are limited because only a handful of AZD1222 recipients were SARS-CoV-2 seropositive at baseline. A significant rise in spike-specific TCR breadth and depth was observed after two AZD1222 doses relative to day 0 and relative to MenACWY recipients. Nearly half of unique spike-specific TCRs reportedly recognized epitopes outside regions mutated in the B.1.351 and B.1.1.7 variants. Vaccine-associated CD4 TCRs spanned the whole spike protein, with dominant responses in regions 160-218 and 743-854. Because no day 14 peak-response samples were available, the repertoires could be characterized only after the peak T cell response. Participants were mostly white British, with more females than males. The authors suggested clonal diversity may have been underestimated.

This clonotype originated in an adult who received the AZD1222 COVID-19 vaccine. The V and J segments used are TRBV28 and TRBJ2-7; TRBD1 could be the D gene, as 6 bases match. The sequencing here drew on peripheral blood, taken 28 days after the second AZD1222 dose. CDR3 protein: CASHDRSSYEQYF. The bases are TGTGCCAGCCATGACAGGTCTTCCTACGAGCAGTACTTC.